The rows below give T cell receptor beta chains drawn from one sample of a study of T cell responses to AZD1222 COVID-19 vaccine. Measured with immunoSEQ multiplex PCR; TCRdb has only the in-frame clones, and not every one. The sample shows around 140,000 clones, over 90% of them seen only once. Here the sequenced sample was peripheral blood, taken on day 0 of AZD1222 vaccination. Every receptor here comes from an adult in good health. CDR3s leave out the opening cysteine and the closing phenylalanine or tryptophan. A D gene is named only where the DNA matches it firmly.

V	D	J	length	CDR3
TRBV7-9	TRBD1	TRBJ2-7	14	ASSIETGTGGREQY
TRBV6-2/TRBV6-3	TRBD1	TRBJ2-7	13	ASSYSKTGGGEQY
TRBV7-3	TRBD1	TRBJ2-1	13	ASGYGTGGTREQF
TRBV28	-	TRBJ1-1	10	ASSSDRAGAF
TRBV19	-	TRBJ2-3	13	ASSSLEGFTDTQY
TRBV19	TRBD2	TRBJ2-1	12	ASTRLAGGNEQF
TRBV24-1	TRBD2	TRBJ2-1	13	ATSKREAHYNEQF
TRBV19	TRBD1	TRBJ1-5	15	ASSIIGTVSSNQPQH
TRBV5-1	-	TRBJ1-1	12	ASRKEGVNTEAF
TRBV19	-	TRBJ2-1	11	ATMGVLGNEQF
TRBV4-2	TRBD1	TRBJ1-3	14	ASSPGTGVSGNTIY
TRBV15	-	TRBJ2-7	13	ATSPRGDSSYEQY
TRBV28	-	TRBJ2-7	12	ASSFEGFSYEQY
TRBV2	-	TRBJ1-2	13	ASSVVWLNNYGYT
TRBV12-5	-	TRBJ1-3	14	ASVLGQSGSGNTIY
TRBV28	-	TRBJ1-5	14	ASSFGADYSNQPQH
TRBV6-5	-	TRBJ1-1	10	ASSQWGAEAF
TRBV7-6	-	TRBJ1-5	14	ASSPTQRGSDQPQH
TRBV9	TRBD2	TRBJ2-7	15	ASSVEGLGSGRYEQY